This T cell receptor beta chain was profiled in a study of cytomegalovirus exposure and HLA in healthy donors. This CDR3 spans 15 amino acids. Germline CDR1 and CDR2: SGDLS and YYNGEE. V dropped 4 bases and J dropped 6; count of bases not matched to a gene: 12. PCR involved 60 Vbeta and 13 Jbeta primers. Using immunoSEQ multiplex PCR, the repertoire was profiled, and TCRdb retains in-frame clones only, with some absent. The sample has approximately 160,000 clones, 65% to 80% seen once. The chain has TRBV9 and TRBJ2-7; TRBD1 matches at 8 bases. The TCR sequence derives from a woman aged 45-59 years in good health and CMV-seropositive. Source material: PBMCs. CDR3 loop: CASSTAGTGGREQYF. The CDR3 DNA follows: TGTGCCAGCAGCACCGCCGGGACAGGTGGACGCGAGCAGTACTTC. The variable domain in full, completed from reference TRBV9 and TRBJ2-7, reads DSGVTQTPKHLITATGQRVTLRCSPRSGDLSVYWYQQSLDQGLQFLIQYYNGEERAKGNILERFSAQQFPDLHSELNLSSLELGDSALYFCASSTAGTGGREQYFGPGTRLTVT.